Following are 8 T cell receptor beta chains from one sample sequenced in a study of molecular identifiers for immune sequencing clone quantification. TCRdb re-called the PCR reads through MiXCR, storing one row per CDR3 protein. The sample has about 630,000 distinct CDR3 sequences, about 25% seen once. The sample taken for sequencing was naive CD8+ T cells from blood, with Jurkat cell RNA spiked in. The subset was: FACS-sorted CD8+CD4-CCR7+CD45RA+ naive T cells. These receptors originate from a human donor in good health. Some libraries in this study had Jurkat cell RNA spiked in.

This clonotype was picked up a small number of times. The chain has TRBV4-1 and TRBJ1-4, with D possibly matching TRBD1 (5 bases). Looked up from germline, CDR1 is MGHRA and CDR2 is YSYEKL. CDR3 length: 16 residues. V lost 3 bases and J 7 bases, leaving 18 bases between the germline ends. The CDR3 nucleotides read TGCGCCAGCAGCCATCCCCCCGGGGCTCCGGCTGAAAAACTGTTTTTT. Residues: CASSHPPGAPAEKLFF.

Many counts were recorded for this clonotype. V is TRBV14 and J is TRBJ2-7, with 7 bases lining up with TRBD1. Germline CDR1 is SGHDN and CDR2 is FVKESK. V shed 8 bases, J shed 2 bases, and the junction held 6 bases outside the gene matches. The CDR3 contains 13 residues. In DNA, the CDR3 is TGTGCCAGCTCTATACAGGGGCCCTACGAGCAGTACTTC. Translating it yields CASSIQGPYEQYF.

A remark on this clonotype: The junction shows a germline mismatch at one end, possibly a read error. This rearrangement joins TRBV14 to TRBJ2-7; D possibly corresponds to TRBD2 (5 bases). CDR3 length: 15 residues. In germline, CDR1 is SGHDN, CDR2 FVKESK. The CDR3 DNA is TGTGCCGGCAGCCCCACCTGGGGAGAGGGCTACGAGCAGTACTTC. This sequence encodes CAGSPTWGEGYEQYF.

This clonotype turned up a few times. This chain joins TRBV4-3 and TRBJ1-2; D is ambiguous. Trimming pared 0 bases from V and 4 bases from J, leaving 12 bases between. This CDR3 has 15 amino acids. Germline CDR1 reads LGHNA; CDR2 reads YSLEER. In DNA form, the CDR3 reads TGCGCCAGCAGCCAAGATGGGGTGCAATTCTATGGCTACACCTTC. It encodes CASSQDGVQFYGYTF.

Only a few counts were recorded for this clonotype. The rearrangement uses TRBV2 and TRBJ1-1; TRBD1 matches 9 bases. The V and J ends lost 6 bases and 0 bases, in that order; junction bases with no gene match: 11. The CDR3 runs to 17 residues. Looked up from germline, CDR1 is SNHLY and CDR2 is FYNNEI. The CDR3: CASSSYRDRAVNTEAFF. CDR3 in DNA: TGTGCCAGCAGCTCGTACCGGGACAGGGCAGTGAACACTGAAGCTTTCTTT.

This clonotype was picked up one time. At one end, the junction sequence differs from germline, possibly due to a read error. DNA of the CDR3: TGTGCCAGCAGCTTGGTCGACAGGTGGCTGGGTAATTCACTCCTCCACTTT. As protein: CASSLVDRWLGNSLLHF. V gene TRBV5-3 combines with J gene TRBJ1-6; maybe TRBD1 (6 bases). TRBV5-3 is annotated as an ORF whose role is uncertain. The length of the CDR3 is 17 residues.

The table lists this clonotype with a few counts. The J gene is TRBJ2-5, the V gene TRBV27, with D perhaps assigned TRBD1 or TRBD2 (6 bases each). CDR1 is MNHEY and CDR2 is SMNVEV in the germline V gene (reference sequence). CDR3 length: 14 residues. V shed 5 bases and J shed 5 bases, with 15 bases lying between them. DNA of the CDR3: TGTGCCAGCAGTGGGGGGCTGGCGGATGAGACCCAGTACTTC. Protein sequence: CASSGGLADETQYF.

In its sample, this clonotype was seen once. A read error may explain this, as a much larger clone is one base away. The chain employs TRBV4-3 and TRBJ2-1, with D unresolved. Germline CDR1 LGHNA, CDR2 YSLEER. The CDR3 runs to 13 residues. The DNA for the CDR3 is TGCGCCAGCAGCCAAGATACCGGGTATGAGCAGTCCTTC. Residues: CASSQDTGYEQSF.